The 10 T cell receptor beta chains below come from one sample, sequenced in a study of beta chain features in type 1 diabetes. Study results and caveats: Shortening that was moderate but significant affected the TCRB CDR3s of Type 1 diabetes patients in all four CD4+ subsets.

The isolated RNA, all of it, was reverse transcribed, so expressed TCRB transcripts were what got sequenced. Assay used: immunoSEQ multiplex PCR; TCRdb lists only in-frame clones, some missing. Found here are 630,000 or so clones, over 12% of them singletons; the top ten hold 0.035% to 0.045%. The antigens for these receptors are not known. Specimen: naive CD4+ T cells from blood. These receptors originate from a man aged 18-30 years with type 1 diabetes.

This clone showed up just a few times. The chain couples TRBV30 to TRBJ2-3; D is perhaps TRBD1 (6 bases). The CDR3 loop spans 14 amino acids. V gave up 1 base and J gave up 5 bases, with 13 bases separating them. Germline V gene sequence: CDR1 GTSNPN, CDR2 SVGIG (reference sequence). CDR3 residues: CAWSAQGLQDTQYF. The CDR3, as DNA: TGTGCCTGGAGTGCACAGGGTTTGCAAGATACGCAGTATTTT.

The chain carries TRBV5-4 and TRBJ2-5; D remains ambiguous. CDR3 length: 16 residues. The ends were cut back, 4 bases at V and 4 bases at J, with 20 bases in the middle. Germline assignment: CDR1 SGHNT and CDR2 YYREEE (reference sequence). This CDR3 reads CASSPSTRPPTETQYF. CDR3 DNA: TGTGCCAGCAGCCCGAGCACCCGCCCTCCGACAGAGACCCAGTACTTC.

This chain uses TRBV29-1 with TRBJ2-3, with D perhaps given as TRBD1 or TRBD2 (5 bases each). CDR1 SQVTM and CDR2 ANQGSEA come from the germline V gene. The V end lost 6 bases, the J end lost 0 bases, and 10 bases lay between the germline ends. The CDR3 extends over 13 amino acids. CDR3 coding DNA: TGCAGCGTCTGGGGGTCGAGCACAGATACGCAGTATTTT. Translating gives CSVWGSSTDTQYF.

This clone was observed a handful of times. The rearrangement links TRBV2 to TRBJ2-7; D gene ambiguous. This CDR3 contains 11 residues. Trimming took 5 bases from V and 0 from J, leaving 2 bases between them. The germline gives CDR1 SNHLY, CDR2 FYNNEI. The DNA for the CDR3 is TGTGCCAGCAGTTACTCCTACGAGCAGTACTTC. This gives the protein CASSYSYEQYF.

The V call is TRBV15, the J call TRBJ2-7; no clear D. Germline V gene lookup returns CDR1 LNHNV and CDR2 YYDKDF (reference sequence). V was shortened by 0 bases and J by 2 bases, with 8 bases between the two germline ends. The CDR3 runs to 14 residues. In DNA form, the CDR3 reads TGTGCCACCAGCAGAGATAAGGGAACCTACGAGCAGTACTTC. This gives the protein CATSRDKGTYEQYF.

This chain joins TRBV5-1 and TRBJ2-7; D may correspond to TRBD1 or TRBD2 (5 bases each). V lost 3 bases to trimming and J lost 0 bases, with 10 bases between them. Germline V CDR1 and CDR2: SGHRS, YFSETQ. The CDR3 is 14 amino acids. This CDR3 reads CASSSRDPSYEQYF. The CDR3 DNA is TGCGCCAGCAGCTCCCGGGACCCCTCCTACGAGCAGTACTTC. Combining the CDR3 with reference TRBV5-1 and TRBJ2-7 gives the whole variable domain KAGVTQTPRYLIKTRGQQVTLSCSPISGHRSVSWYQQTPGQGLQFLFEYFSETQRNKGNFPGRFSGRQFSNSRSEMNVSTLELGDSALYLCASSSRDPSYEQYFGPGTRLTVT.

Notes on this clone: Additional DNA sequences in this sample encode the identical CDR3. This chain links TRBV7-2 with TRBJ2-3, with a tentative D call TRBD1 (5 bases). Germline V gene sequence: CDR1 SGHTA, CDR2 FQGNSA. The V end lost 0 bases, the J end lost 1 base, and 5 bases lay between the germline ends. There are 14 residues in the CDR3. CDR3 in DNA: TGTGCCAGCAGCTTAGCACAGGGCACAGATACGCAGTATTTT. Its translation: CASSLAQGTDTQYF.

This chain joins TRBV5-1 and TRBJ2-5; D gene unclear. Germline-derived CDR1 and CDR2 are SGHRS and YFSETQ. Trimming took 0 bases from V and 1 from J, leaving 10 bases between them. The CDR3 has 15 amino acids. The CDR3 here is CASSLGHGLQETQYF. CDR3 coding DNA: TGCGCCAGCAGCTTGGGTCATGGTCTCCAAGAGACCCAGTACTTC.

V is TRBV30 and J is TRBJ2-7; TRBD1 aligns across 10 bases. Trimming cost V 3 bases and J 4 bases; bases outside gene matches: 3. This CDR3 has 13 amino acids. Germline loops: CDR1 GTSNPN, CDR2 SVGIG (reference sequence). This chain's CDR3 is CAWRRGQGYEQYF. The CDR3 nucleotides are TGTGCCTGGAGACGGGGACAGGGGTACGAGCAGTACTTC. The full variable domain, with the rest looked up from reference TRBV30 and TRBJ2-7, is SQTIHQWPATLVQPVGSPLSLECTVEGTSNPNLYWYRQAAGRGLQLLFYSVGIGQISSEVPQNLSASRPQDRQFILSSKKLLLSDSGFYLCAWRRGQGYEQYFGPGTRLTVT.

The table lists this clone with a few counts. This chain uses TRBV14 with TRBJ1-6; D gene ambiguous. The CDR3 contains 12 residues. The V end was cut by 8 bases, the J end by 5 bases, with 7 bases between. The germline V gene has CDR1 SGHDN and CDR2 FVKESK. For the CDR3, the DNA is TGTGCCAGCGCAGAGAATAATTCACCCCTCCACTTT. Protein product: CASAENNSPLHF.